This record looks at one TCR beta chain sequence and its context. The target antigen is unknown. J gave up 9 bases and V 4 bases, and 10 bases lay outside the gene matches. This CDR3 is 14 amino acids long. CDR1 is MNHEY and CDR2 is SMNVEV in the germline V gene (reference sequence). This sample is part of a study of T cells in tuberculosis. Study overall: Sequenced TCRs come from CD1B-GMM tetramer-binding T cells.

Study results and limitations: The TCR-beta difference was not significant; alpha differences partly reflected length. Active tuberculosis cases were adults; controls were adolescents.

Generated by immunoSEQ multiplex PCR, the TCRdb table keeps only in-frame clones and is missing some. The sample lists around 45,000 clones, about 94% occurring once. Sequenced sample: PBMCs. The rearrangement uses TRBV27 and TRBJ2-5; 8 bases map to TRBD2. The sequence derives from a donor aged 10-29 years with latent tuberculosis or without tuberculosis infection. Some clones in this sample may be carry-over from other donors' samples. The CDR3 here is CASSSPGLGGSQYF. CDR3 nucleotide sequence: TGTGCCAGCAGTTCACCGGGACTAGGGGGGTCCCAGTACTTC.